These 19 T cell receptor beta chains were all obtained from the same sample, sequenced in a study of blood T cell repertoires in COVID-19. Libraries were prepared by immunoSEQ multiplex PCR; TCRdb keeps only in-frame clonotypes and omits some of them. The table shows approximately 100,000 clones, with approximately 86% occurring only once. Sequenced sample: peripheral blood. Receptors were obtained from a man aged 45-60 years with acute or convalescent COVID-19.

The chain is built from TRBV28 and TRBJ2-3, with TRBD2 identical over 11 bases. The V gene end was trimmed by 4 bases and the J gene end by 6 bases; junction bases not matched to a gene: 15. This CDR3 has 18 residues. CDR1 and CDR2 from the germline V gene are MDHEN and SYDVKM. The DNA of the CDR3 is TGTGCCAGCAGTTCGTTAAATAGCGGGAGGGCCCGCGCGGATACGCAGTATTTT. Residues: CASSSLNSGRARADTQYF.

The V call is TRBV27, the J call TRBJ1-2; D is possibly TRBD1 (5 bases). CDR3 length: 14 amino acids. Trimming took 3 bases from V and 7 from J, leaving 15 bases between them. CDR1 is MNHEY, CDR2 SMNVEV, per germline (reference sequence). The CDR3 coding sequence is TGTGCCAGCAGTTTGCTCAGGGCTCAGGGTGGCTACACCTTC. The encoded protein is CASSLLRAQGGYTF.

This clone came up a few times. The chain carries TRBV5-1 and TRBJ2-3, with TRBD2 as a possible D gene (6 bases). The CDR3 consists of 14 residues. Germline V gene sequence: CDR1 SGHRS, CDR2 YFSETQ. The germline V and J ends were trimmed by 5 bases and 2 bases, with 12 bases remaining between them. CDR3: CASSLSGPTDTQYF. The CDR3 DNA is TGCGCCAGCAGTCTTAGCGGCCCCACAGATACGCAGTATTTT.

This clone appeared a few times. The chain has TRBV5-1 and TRBJ2-1; TRBD2 matches 9 bases. Unmatched junction bases numbered 8, after V lost 4 bases and J lost 6 bases. CDR1 is SGHRS, CDR2 YFSETQ, per germline. This CDR3 comprises 15 residues. The CDR3 bases are TGCGCCAGCAGCAGTGGGGGGACTAGCTTCAATGAGCAGTTCTTC. Translation gives CASSSGGTSFNEQFF.

As DNA, the CDR3 is TGTGCCAGCAGCGTAGATCTAGCTCAAGAGACCCAGTACTTC. Translation gives CASSVDLAQETQYF. The chain joins TRBV9 to TRBJ2-5; a weak D match, TRBD2 (5 bases). V was clipped by 0 bases and J by 2 bases, with 8 bases between them. Germline V gives CDR1 SGDLS, CDR2 YYNGEE. CDR3 length: 14 residues.

V usage is TRBV2 and J usage is TRBJ1-3; 9 bases are shared with TRBD1. This CDR3 has 15 amino acids. Trimming removed 7 bases from V and 2 bases from J; junction bases left unmatched: 6. Germline assignment: CDR1 SNHLY and CDR2 FYNNEI. CDR3 sequence reads: CASIPGQGTGNTIYF. In DNA form, the CDR3 reads TGTGCCAGCATTCCGGGACAGGGCACTGGAAACACCATATATTTT.

The chain is built from TRBV29-1 and TRBJ2-1; 8 bases align to TRBD2. This CDR3 spans 16 amino acids. From germline, CDR1 is SQVTM and CDR2 ANQGSEA. V shed 6 bases, J shed 0 bases, and the junction held 10 bases outside the gene matches. CDR3 residues: CSVGGAPGRSYNEQFF. CDR3 bases: TGCAGCGTCGGGGGGGCACCGGGACGCTCCTACAATGAGCAGTTCTTC.

The rearrangement links TRBV29-1 to TRBJ1-4; 10 bases line up with TRBD1. V dropped 5 bases and J dropped 10; count of bases not matched to a gene: 7. The CDR3 covers 13 residues. Per the germline V gene, CDR1 is SQVTM and CDR2 is ANQGSEA. The CDR3 nucleotides are TGCAGCGTTAAGGGGACAGGGGTAGGAAAACTGTTTTTT. The encoded protein is CSVKGTGVGKLFF.

This chain joins TRBV7-9 and TRBJ2-5; 7 nucleotides agree with TRBD1. The germline gives CDR1 SEHNR, CDR2 FQNEAQ (reference sequence). The CDR3 is 14 residues long. Trimming removed 8 bases from V and 2 bases from J; junction bases left unmatched: 8. In DNA, the CDR3 is TGTGCCAGCTCTCCGACAGGGAATCAAGAGACCCAGTACTTC. This encodes CASSPTGNQETQYF.

V gene TRBV5-1 combines with J gene TRBJ2-1; the match to TRBD2 covers 7 bases. Trimming cost V 6 bases and J 1 base; bases outside gene matches: 4. The CDR3 is made up of 14 amino acids. Germline loops: CDR1 SGHRS, CDR2 YFSETQ. This CDR3 reads CASKVGGSYNEQFF. Written as DNA, the CDR3 is TGCGCCAGCAAGGTGGGAGGGTCCTACAATGAGCAGTTCTTC. The full variable domain, with the rest looked up from reference TRBV5-1 and TRBJ2-1, is KAGVTQTPRYLIKTRGQQVTLSCSPISGHRSVSWYQQTPGQGLQFLFEYFSETQRNKGNFPGRFSGRQFSNSRSEMNVSTLELGDSALYLCASKVGGSYNEQFFGPGTRLTVL.

V is TRBV30 and J is TRBJ2-2; possible D gene TRBD2, 5 bases. Trimming stripped 0 bases from V and 1 base from J, with 9 bases between. Looked up from germline, CDR1 is GTSNPN and CDR2 is SVGIG (reference sequence). The CDR3 totals 15 residues. CDR3 loop: CAWSVVGRNTGELFF. The CDR3 DNA is TGTGCCTGGAGTGTCGTAGGGAGGAACACCGGGGAGCTGTTTTTT.

The V call is TRBV11-3, the J call TRBJ2-2, with 9 nucleotides matching TRBD2. Germline loops: CDR1 SGHNT, CDR2 YENEEA. The CDR3 is 16 amino acids. The J segment lost 2 bases and the V segment lost 1 base, leaving 2 bases of the junction unmatched. CDR3 region: CASSLGLAANTGELFF. The CDR3 DNA reads as TGTGCCAGCAGCTTAGGACTAGCGGCAAACACCGGGGAGCTGTTTTTT.

The chain couples TRBV4-1 to TRBJ2-7; 7 bases are shared with TRBD1. The length of the CDR3 is 14 residues. V was clipped by 4 bases and J by 4 bases; unmatched bases: 7. Germline V gives CDR1 MGHRA, CDR2 YSYEKL. The CDR3 sequence is CASSRRDREYEQYF. The CDR3 nucleotides are TGCGCCAGCAGCCGCCGGGACAGAGAGTACGAGCAGTACTTC.

The V gene is TRBV5-1, the J gene TRBJ1-6; D remains unclear. CDR1 SGHRS and CDR2 YFSETQ come from the germline V gene. The CDR3 runs 13 residues. Trimming took 5 bases from V and 5 from J, leaving 8 bases between them. In nucleotides, the CDR3 is TGCGCCAGCAGTTTCGGGAATAATTCACCCCTCCACTTT. Amino acids: CASSFGNNSPLHF.

This clone has only a few counts. The chain links TRBV7-6 to TRBJ2-7; 8 bases match TRBD1. The CDR3 is 15 residues long. CDR1 and CDR2 from the germline V gene are SGHVS and FNYEAQ. The junction had 5 bases not matched to a gene; V was cut back by 0 bases and J by 4 bases. The CDR3 sequence: CASSLAGTGLYEQYF. DNA for the CDR3: TGTGCCAGCAGCTTAGCCGGGACAGGTCTATACGAGCAGTACTTC. Full variable domain (remainder filled in from reference TRBV7-6 and TRBJ2-7): GAGVSQSPRYKVTKRGQDVALRCDPISGHVSLYWYRQALGQGPEFLTYFNYEAQQDKSGLPNDRFSAERPEGSISTLTIQRTEQRDSAMYRCASSLAGTGLYEQYFGPGTRLTVT.

The chain is built from TRBV19 and TRBJ2-7; TRBD2 aligns across 12 bases. The germline CDR1 and CDR2 sequences are LNHDA and SQIVND (reference sequence). This CDR3 has 14 residues. V gave up 11 bases and J gave up 5 bases; unmatched junction bases: 10. CDR3 DNA sequence: TGTGCCGGCGGTAGGACTAGCGGGATCCACGAGCAGTACTTC. Translated: CAGGRTSGIHEQYF.

The genes are TRBV6-5 and TRBJ1-5; 9 positions match TRBD1. Trimming cost V 6 bases and J 5 bases; bases outside gene matches: 2. Per germline, CDR1 MNHEY and CDR2 SVGAGI. The CDR3 is made up of 13 amino acids. CDR3 bases: TGTGCCAGCAGACGGACAGGGGATCAGCCCCAGCATTTT. As protein: CASRRTGDQPQHF.

V is TRBV5-1 and J is TRBJ2-5, with 10 bases lining up with TRBD1. Trimming removed 4 bases from V and 2 bases from J; junction bases left unmatched: 5. CDR1 SGHRS and CDR2 YFSETQ come from the germline V gene. This CDR3 comprises 15 residues. As DNA, the CDR3 is TGCGCCAGCAGCGGAATGGGACAGGGGCAAGAGACCCAGTACTTC. It codes for CASSGMGQGQETQYF.

Points on this clone: Other DNA sequences within the sample encode an identical CDR3. The chain has TRBV12-3 or TRBV12-4 and TRBJ1-5; TRBD1 aligns across 7 bases. The length of the CDR3 is 13 residues. V trimming: 6 bases; J trimming: 2 bases; junction bases outside the gene matches: 1. CDR3 DNA: TGTGCCAGCAGCGGACAGGGCAATCAGCCCCAGCATTTT. This gives the protein CASSGQGNQPQHF.